The 21 T cell receptor beta chains in this list originate from one sample, sequenced in a study of blood T cell repertoires in COVID-19 (dated by TCRdb to the early 2020s). The method behind the library was the immunoSEQ multiplex PCR assay. TCRdb limited this immuneACCESS table to in-frame rearrangements with V and J called. A share of clones is missing; checked studies link under half to unresolved V genes, and the rest is unexplained. Present in this sample are 250,000 to 350,000 clones, around 92% of which were seen just once. The top ten hold approximately 6.5% of the sample. The sequenced sample was peripheral blood. The receptors here all came from a man in his late teens or twenties who had recovered from COVID-19.

This rearrangement joins TRBV29-1 to TRBJ2-7; maybe TRBD1 (5 bases). V was trimmed by 7 bases and J by 5 bases, leaving 18 bases between them. There are 13 residues in the CDR3. Germline V gene lookup returns CDR1 SQVTM and CDR2 ANQGSEA. In DNA, the CDR3 is TGCAGCGCGCTAGGGTTGGGGCACGACGAGCAGTACTTC. This sequence encodes CSALGLGHDEQYF.

The V call is TRBV3-1 (or the pseudogene TRBV3-2), the J call TRBJ2-5, with TRBD2 as a possible D gene (6 bases). Germline CDR1 reads LGHDT; CDR2 reads YNNKEL (reference sequence). V lost 8 bases, J lost 5 bases, and 12 bases lay in between. This CDR3 region has 12 residues. CDR3 in amino acids: CASLGTGETQYF. The DNA of the CDR3 is TGTGCCAGCCTGGGGACTGGGGAGACCCAGTACTTC.

This chain joins TRBV15 and TRBJ2-7; D call uncertain. V was cut by 5 bases and J by 0 bases, with 8 bases left in between. In germline, CDR1 is LNHNV, CDR2 YYDKDF (reference sequence). CDR3 length equals 13 residues. CDR3 protein: CATSGGHSYEQYF. The CDR3 DNA follows: TGTGCCACCAGCGGCGGCCACTCCTACGAGCAGTACTTC.

A single count supports this clone. This rearrangement joins TRBV5-1 to TRBJ2-5; 9 bases are shared with TRBD1. Germline CDR1 reads SGHRS; CDR2 reads YFSETQ. The CDR3 has 15 residues. Losses at the gene ends were 4 bases for V and 5 bases for J; bases not matched to a gene: 9. The CDR3 DNA follows: TGCGCCAGCAGCATCCCGGGACAGGGCTCTGAGACCCAGTACTTC. This sequence encodes CASSIPGQGSETQYF.

The chain employs TRBV6-2 or TRBV6-3 and TRBJ2-7, with D perhaps matching TRBD2 (6 bases). Germline lookup yields CDR1 MNHEY and CDR2 SVGEGT. V was clipped by 5 bases and J by 0 bases, with 20 bases between them. The CDR3 runs 17 residues. CDR3 amino acids: CASSRPPGTGNSYEQYF. In nucleotides, the CDR3 is TGTGCCAGCAGTCGCCCGCCCGGGACTGGGAACTCCTACGAGCAGTACTTC.

The chain has TRBV7-9 and TRBJ2-1; 9 bases map to TRBD2. Germline loops: CDR1 SEHNR, CDR2 FQNEAQ (reference sequence). This CDR3 is 16 amino acids long. The ends lost 3 bases at V and 4 bases at J; junction bases unmatched: 7. The CDR3 DNA sequence: TGTGCCAGCAGCTTTGACGTCCTAGCGGGATACAATGAGCAGTTCTTC. This gives the protein CASSFDVLAGYNEQFF.

The chain couples TRBV24-1 to TRBJ2-1; TRBD2 matches 8 bases. Trimming at V came to 6 bases and at J to 8 bases, leaving 5 bases not matched to a gene. Looked up from germline, CDR1 is KGHDR and CDR2 is SFDVKD. This CDR3 is 13 amino acids long. Here the CDR3 reads CATSPGGPYEQFF. CDR3 in DNA: TGTGCCACCAGTCCGGGAGGGCCTTATGAGCAGTTCTTC.

As for this clone: A single base separates this from a much larger clone, so it may be a read error. This chain joins TRBV2 and TRBJ2-7; D is uncertain. This CDR3 contains 10 residues. CDR1 and CDR2 (germline): SNHLY, FYNNEI. V lost 4 bases, J lost 7 bases, and 5 bases lay in between. Here the CDR3 reads CASSGSEQYF. The DNA for the CDR3 is TGTGCCAGCAGTGGGAGTGAGCAGTACTTC.

The CDR3 DNA reads TGTGCCAGCAGCCCCATCACCGGGGAGCTGTTTTTT. It translates to CASSPITGELFF. J is TRBJ2-2 and V is TRBV11-2; D unresolved. The V end lost 5 bases, the J end lost 4 bases, and 5 bases lay between the germline ends. Germline CDR1 is SGHAT and CDR2 is FQNNGV. The CDR3 runs 12 residues.

This clone was seen only once. The chain uses TRBV27 and TRBJ2-5; 7 bases agree with TRBD1. The CDR3 runs 17 residues. With V trimmed by 3 bases and J by 0 bases, 10 bases remained unmatched. Looked up from germline, CDR1 is MNHEY and CDR2 is SMNVEV (reference sequence). The CDR3 bases are TGTGCCAGCAGTTTCCTTAATCAAGGGACAGACCAAGAGACCCAGTACTTC. Its protein product is CASSFLNQGTDQETQYF.

This clone was recorded only once. The chain recombines TRBV27 with TRBJ2-1, with D unresolved. The CDR3 totals 15 residues. Per the germline V gene, CDR1 is MNHEY and CDR2 is SMNVEV (reference sequence). Trimming removed 3 bases from V and 6 bases from J, with 15 bases in between. DNA of the CDR3: TGTGCCAGCAGTTTCGTCGGTGGTGCTAGCAATGAGCAGTTCTTC. Its translation: CASSFVGGASNEQFF.

This sequence joins TRBV4-1 and TRBJ1-1; possibly TRBD1 for D (5 bases). Trimming cost V 3 bases and J 4 bases, with 15 bases left between them. The CDR3 length is 15 residues. Germline lookup yields CDR1 MGHRA and CDR2 YSYEKL. As DNA, the CDR3 is TGCGCCAGCAGCCAGGACACTGCGGCGGTCACTGAAGCTTTCTTT. Translated: CASSQDTAAVTEAFF.

V and J are TRBV6-4 and TRBJ1-1; D is unresolved. The germline CDR1 and CDR2 sequences are MRHNA and SNTAGT. This CDR3 region has 13 residues. Between the trimmed V and J ends, which lost 4 bases and 1 base, there was a span of 7 bases. The CDR3 nucleotides read TGTGCCAGCAGTGGAGAGGGGAACACTGAAGCTTTCTTT. This translates into CASSGEGNTEAFF.

V usage is TRBV5-1 and J usage is TRBJ2-7; TRBD1 agrees at 8 bases. CDR3 length: 16 residues. In germline, CDR1 is SGHRS, CDR2 YFSETQ. J gave up 0 bases and V 0 bases, and 5 bases lay outside the gene matches. The DNA for the CDR3 is TGCGCCAGCAGCTTGGGGACAGGGCGCATCTCCTACGAGCAGTACTTC. As protein: CASSLGTGRISYEQYF.

V usage is TRBV5-1 and J usage is TRBJ2-2, with D uncertain. Germline loops: CDR1 SGHRS, CDR2 YFSETQ. CDR3 length: 13 amino acids. Trimming removed 7 bases from V and 4 bases from J, with 11 bases in between. The CDR3 reads CASSTGRTGELFF. The CDR3 DNA reads TGCGCCAGCTCGACGGGTCGCACCGGGGAGCTGTTTTTT.

CDR3 nucleotides: TGTGCCAGCAGCTTAAGGGGCGGGGAGGAGCGGTACACTGAAGCTTTCTTT. The encoded protein is CASSLRGGEERYTEAFF. V and J are TRBV7-2 and TRBJ1-1; a weak D match, TRBD1 (5 bases). Germline V lookup: CDR1 SGHTA, CDR2 FQGNSA. This CDR3 is 17 amino acids long. V was trimmed by 2 bases and J by 3 bases, leaving 19 bases between them.

The chain is built from TRBV10-3 and TRBJ2-2; maybe TRBD1 (5 bases). Germline V lookup: CDR1 ENHRY, CDR2 SYGVKD. This CDR3 has 18 amino acids. Trimming shortened V by 6 bases and J by 2 bases, and 22 bases separated the two germline ends. The CDR3 here is CAISMDGRAQQNTGELFF. CDR3 in DNA: TGTGCCATCAGCATGGACGGCAGGGCCCAACAAAACACCGGGGAGCTGTTTTTT.

The rearrangement links TRBV27 to TRBJ1-6; TRBD1 matches at 9 bases. Germline lookup yields CDR1 MNHEY and CDR2 SMNVEV (reference sequence). The CDR3 loop spans 14 amino acids. V lost 6 bases to trimming and J lost 8 bases; unmatched junction nucleotides: 5. The CDR3 DNA is TGTGCCAGCAGCTTCACAGGGGGCCATTCACCCCTCCACTTT. This codes for CASSFTGGHSPLHF.

This clone was observed a few times. The chain has TRBV6-5 and TRBJ1-6, with D possibly TRBD1 on 5 matching bases. Germline V gives CDR1 MNHEY, CDR2 SVGAGI. Trimming cost V 8 bases and J 9 bases, with 14 bases left between them. CDR3 length: 13 amino acids. CDR3 in DNA: TGTGCCAGCCTAAAAGGGGCTGGTTCACCCCTCCACTTT. It codes for CASLKGAGSPLHF.

This clone was observed once. The chain combines TRBV5-3 with TRBJ1-1, with no clear D. TRBV5-3 carries the ORF label, with uncertain function. Deletions cut 8 bases from V and 5 bases from J, with 16 bases between. The CDR3 spans 13 residues. CDR3: CARLREGMTEAFF. In nucleotides, the CDR3 is TGTGCCAGGTTGCGAGAGGGCATGACTGAAGCTTTCTTT.

This sequence joins TRBV29-1 and TRBJ2-7; 7 nucleotides align to TRBD1. The CDR3 sequence is 15 residues long. CDR1 is SQVTM, CDR2 ANQGSEA, per germline. Trimming took 1 base from V and 3 from J; bases not matched to a gene: 9. CDR3 sequence: CSVEVYAGGNYEQYF. The CDR3 DNA reads as TGCAGCGTTGAAGTGTATGCAGGGGGTAACTACGAGCAGTACTTC.